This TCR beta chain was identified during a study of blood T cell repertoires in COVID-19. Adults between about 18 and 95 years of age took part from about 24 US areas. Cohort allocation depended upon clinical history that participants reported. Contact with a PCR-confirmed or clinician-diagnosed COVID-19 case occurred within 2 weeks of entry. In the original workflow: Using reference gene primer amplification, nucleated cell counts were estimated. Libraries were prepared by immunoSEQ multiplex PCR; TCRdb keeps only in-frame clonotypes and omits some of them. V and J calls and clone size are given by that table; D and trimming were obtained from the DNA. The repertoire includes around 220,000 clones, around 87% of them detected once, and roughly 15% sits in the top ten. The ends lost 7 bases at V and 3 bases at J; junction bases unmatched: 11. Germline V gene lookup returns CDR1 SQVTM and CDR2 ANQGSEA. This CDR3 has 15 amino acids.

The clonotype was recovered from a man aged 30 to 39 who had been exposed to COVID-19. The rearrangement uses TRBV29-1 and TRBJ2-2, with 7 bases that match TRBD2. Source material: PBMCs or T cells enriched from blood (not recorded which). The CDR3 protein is CSDRRLAWDTGELFF. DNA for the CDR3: TGCAGCGACCGACGACTAGCATGGGACACCGGGGAGCTGTTTTTT.